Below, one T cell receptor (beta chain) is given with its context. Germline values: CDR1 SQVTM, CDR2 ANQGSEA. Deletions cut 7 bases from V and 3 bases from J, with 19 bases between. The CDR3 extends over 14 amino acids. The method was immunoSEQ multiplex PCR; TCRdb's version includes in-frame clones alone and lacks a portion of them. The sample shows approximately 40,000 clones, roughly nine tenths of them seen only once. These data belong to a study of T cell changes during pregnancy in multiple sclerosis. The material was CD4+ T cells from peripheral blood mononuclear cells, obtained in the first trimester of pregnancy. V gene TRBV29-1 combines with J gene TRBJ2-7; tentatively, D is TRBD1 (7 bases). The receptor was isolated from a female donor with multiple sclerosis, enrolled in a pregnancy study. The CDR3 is CSGTTGIGGYEQYF. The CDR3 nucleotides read TGCAGCGGAACGACAGGGATCGGGGGCTACGAGCAGTACTTC.